This T cell receptor (beta chain) is drawn from a study of cytomegalovirus exposure and HLA in healthy donors. This PCR relied on a set of 60 Vbeta primers and 13 Jbeta primers. TCRdb's copy holds only in-frame clones and misses some; the assay was immunoSEQ multiplex PCR. The top ten clones hold about 6.5% of a sample with just over 65,000 clones, approximately 80% of them seen once. Trimming removed 4 bases from V and 3 bases from J, with 13 bases in between. Per the germline V gene, CDR1 is SGHRS and CDR2 is YFSETQ. CDR3 length: 14 amino acids. This sequence was found in a human donor in good health. The sample consisted of PBMCs. The chain uses TRBV5-1 and TRBJ1-2, with a weak D call TRBD1 (6 bases). The CDR3 sequence is CASSPKGGDYGYTF. In DNA, the CDR3 is TGCGCCAGCAGCCCAAAGGGGGGGGACTATGGCTACACCTTC.